The 28 T cell receptor beta chains below come from one sample, sequenced in a study of blood T cell repertoires in COVID-19. TCRdb's copy holds only in-frame clones and misses some; the assay was immunoSEQ multiplex PCR. The top ten clones hold over 0.2% of a sample with roughly 700,000 clones, approximately 90% of them seen once. The sample was peripheral blood. The receptors come from a young woman with acute or convalescent COVID-19.

This chain links TRBV7-2 with TRBJ1-1, with TRBD1 matching over 8 bases. The germline V gene encodes CDR1 SGHTA and CDR2 FQGNSA. This CDR3 has 15 amino acids. After removal of 0 bases from V and 5 bases from J, the junction contained 5 bases not matched to a gene. The CDR3 region has the DNA TGTGCCAGCAGCTTAGCGACAGGGGAGAAAACTGAAGCTTTCTTT. Translation gives CASSLATGEKTEAFF.

This clone was detected only once. This chain uses TRBV28 with TRBJ2-7; 8 positions match TRBD1. The ends lost 8 bases at V and 1 base at J; junction bases unmatched: 10. The CDR3 runs to 15 residues. The germline CDR1 and CDR2 sequences are MDHEN and SYDVKM. The CDR3 region has the DNA TGTGCCAGCTCCTCATCCGGGACAGGTTCCTACGAGCAGTACTTC. Its protein is CASSSSGTGSYEQYF.

This chain connects TRBV15 to TRBJ1-1, with 8 bases fitting TRBD1. Germline loops: CDR1 LNHNV, CDR2 YYDKDF (reference sequence). V shed 2 bases, J shed 4 bases, and the junction held 6 bases outside the gene matches. The CDR3 sequence is 15 residues long. The CDR3 sequence is CATSRSLTGATEAFF. CDR3 DNA sequence: TGTGCCACCAGCAGAAGCTTGACAGGGGCCACTGAAGCTTTCTTT.

This rearrangement joins TRBV4-1 to TRBJ1-1; 8 bases fit TRBD1. The CDR3 is made up of 15 amino acids. The V gene end was trimmed by 0 bases and the J gene end by 7 bases; junction bases not matched to a gene: 7. From germline, CDR1 is MGHRA and CDR2 YSYEKL. The CDR3 region is CASSQDGRGRFEAFF. CDR3 DNA sequence: TGCGCCAGCAGCCAAGATGGCAGGGGGCGTTTTGAAGCTTTCTTT.

In its sample, this clone was seen a few times. V gene TRBV15 combines with J gene TRBJ2-7; tentative D call: TRBD1 (5 bases). The CDR3 sequence is 14 residues long. With 0 bases removed from V and 3 bases from J, the gap between germline ends came to 9 bases. Germline V gene lookup returns CDR1 LNHNV and CDR2 YYDKDF (reference sequence). The CDR3 region is CATSREQEIYEQYF. CDR3 coding DNA: TGTGCCACCAGCAGAGAACAGGAGATCTACGAGCAGTACTTC.

This clone has just one count. The J gene is TRBJ1-5, the V gene TRBV24-1; 8 bases match TRBD1. CDR3 length equals 13 residues. The ends lost 5 bases at V and 12 bases at J; junction bases unmatched: 8. Germline V gene sequence: CDR1 KGHDR, CDR2 SFDVKD. The chain's CDR3 is CATSARPGTGQHF. In DNA form, the CDR3 reads TGTGCCACCAGTGCTAGACCCGGGACAGGCCAGCATTTT.

The chain combines TRBV5-1 with TRBJ2-7, with 12 nucleotides matching TRBD2. This CDR3 is 16 amino acids long. With 7 bases clipped from V and 2 bases from J, the junction kept 10 bases outside the gene matches. In germline, CDR1 is SGHRS, CDR2 YFSETQ. The CDR3 DNA reads TGCGCCAGCCGAAGACTAGCGGGGGCCACCACCTACGAGCAGTACTTC. Translated, it gives CASRRLAGATTYEQYF.

The rearrangement joins TRBV12-3 or TRBV12-4 to TRBJ1-4; 7 bases are a match to TRBD1. The CDR3 is 13 amino acids. V was pared by 4 bases and J by 6 bases, with 2 bases of the junction left unmatched. CDR3: CASSYRGHEKLFF. The CDR3 DNA follows: TGTGCCAGCAGTTACAGGGGCCATGAAAAACTGTTTTTT.

The gene calls are TRBV9 and TRBJ1-6; 7 bases are shared with TRBD1. The length of the CDR3 is 15 residues. Per germline, CDR1 SGDLS and CDR2 YYNGEE. J gave up 6 bases and V 0 bases, and 3 bases lay outside the gene matches. The DNA for the CDR3 is TGTGCCAGCAGCGTAGGAGGGACAGCTAATTCACCCCTCCACTTT. Translating gives CASSVGGTANSPLHF.

This chain joins TRBV7-7 and TRBJ2-2; the D is unclear. Germline loops: CDR1 SSHAT, CDR2 FNYEAQ (reference sequence). V was trimmed by 1 base and J by 0 bases, leaving 3 bases between them. The CDR3 consists of 14 residues. The CDR3 DNA is TGTGCCAGCAGCTTAGTTACGAACACCGGGGAGCTGTTTTTT. Translated: CASSLVTNTGELFF.

The chain uses TRBV5-1 and TRBJ1-1, with D possibly being TRBD1 (5 bases). Trimming took 0 bases from V and 7 from J, leaving 16 bases between them. CDR3 length: 15 amino acids. CDR1 and CDR2 (germline): SGHRS, YFSETQ. The CDR3 coding sequence is TGCGCCAGCAGCTTGGCAGGATGGGGGGAGAGTGAAGCTTTCTTT. Amino acids: CASSLAGWGESEAFF.

The V gene is TRBV5-4, the J gene TRBJ1-2; 10 nucleotides align to TRBD1. The CDR3 sequence is 15 residues long. The ends lost 4 bases at V and 7 bases at J; junction bases unmatched: 10. Germline V gene data show CDR1 as SGHNT and CDR2 as YYREEE (reference sequence). DNA of the CDR3: TGTGCCAGCAGCCACAGACAGGGGGCTTATCTTGGCTACACCTTC. It is translated as CASSHRQGAYLGYTF.

The V and J genes are TRBV27 and TRBJ1-6; D not resolved. V was pared by 5 bases and J by 10 bases, with 12 bases between. Germline lookup yields CDR1 MNHEY and CDR2 SMNVEV (reference sequence). The CDR3 is 13 residues long. CDR3 region: CASSPGHGSPLHF. As DNA, the CDR3 is TGTGCCAGCAGTCCTGGTCACGGGTCACCCCTCCACTTT.

The rearrangement joins TRBV7-9 to TRBJ2-7; possibly TRBD1 for D (5 bases). CDR1 is SEHNR, CDR2 FQNEAQ, per germline (reference sequence). This CDR3 comprises 13 residues. V shed 8 bases and J shed 2 bases, with 13 bases lying between them. This CDR3 is CASGAANPYEQYF. Here the CDR3 DNA reads TGTGCCAGCGGGGCGGCCAATCCCTACGAGCAGTACTTC.

The chain recombines TRBV30 with TRBJ1-5, with a weak D call TRBD1 (5 bases). This CDR3 is built from 14 residues. V was trimmed by 0 bases and J by 3 bases, leaving 9 bases between them. Germline V gene sequence: CDR1 GTSNPN, CDR2 SVGIG (reference sequence). The CDR3 coding sequence is TGTGCCTGGAGTGTTGCAGGGTCCAATCAGCCCCAGCATTTT. Translation: CAWSVAGSNQPQHF.

The chain joins TRBV10-3 to TRBJ1-1; D is uncertain. Germline assignment: CDR1 ENHRY and CDR2 SYGVKD. The CDR3 totals 13 residues. Deletions cut 3 bases from V and 5 bases from J, with 10 bases between. The CDR3 loop reads CAISDSGWTEAFF. The CDR3 nucleotides read TGTGCCATCAGTGATTCAGGCTGGACTGAAGCTTTCTTT.

This clone was detected once. The gene calls are TRBV2 and TRBJ1-5; D is perhaps TRBD1 (6 bases). V was cut by 10 bases and J by 7 bases, with 14 bases left in between. The germline V gene encodes CDR1 SNHLY and CDR2 FYNNEI. The CDR3 runs to 12 residues. CDR3 residues: CATSRTAQPQHF. As DNA, the CDR3 is TGTGCCACGTCCCGGACAGCGCAGCCCCAGCATTTT.

V and J are TRBV18 and TRBJ1-1; D gene unclear. The ends were cut back, 3 bases at V and 11 bases at J, with 13 bases in the middle. Germline CDR1 reads KGHSH; CDR2 reads LQKENI. The CDR3 is made up of 12 amino acids. CDR3 amino acids: CASSPTLLGAFF. The CDR3 coding sequence is TGTGCCAGCTCACCTACCCTTCTGGGCGCTTTCTTT. Complete variable domain (other parts from reference TRBV18 and TRBJ1-1): NAGVMQNPRHLVRRRGQEARLRCSPMKGHSHVYWYRQLPEEGLKFMVYLQKENIIDESGMPKERFSAEFPKEGPSILRIQQVVRGDSAAYFCASSPTLLGAFFGQGTRLTVV.

The V gene is TRBV6-4, the J gene TRBJ1-2; D remains unclear. CDR3 length: 13 amino acids. Trimming took 4 bases from V and 1 from J, leaving 7 bases between them. The germline gives CDR1 MRHNA, CDR2 SNTAGT. CDR3 protein: CASSVSINYGYTF. The CDR3 region has the DNA TGTGCCAGCAGTGTGTCTATTAACTATGGCTACACCTTC.

The V and J genes are TRBV2 and TRBJ2-1; D perhaps matches TRBD2 (6 bases). V shed 7 bases and J shed 10 bases, with 17 bases lying between them. The CDR3 extends over 13 amino acids. Germline V gives CDR1 SNHLY, CDR2 FYNNEI. The CDR3 DNA reads as TGTGCCAGCATCCCAGGCGGGGCACAGGAGCAGTTCTTC. It encodes CASIPGGAQEQFF.

This clone showed up just a few times. The chain joins TRBV19 to TRBJ1-3, with D perhaps matching TRBD1 (6 bases). The V and J ends lost 0 bases and 2 bases respectively, with 8 bases between them. The CDR3 consists of 15 residues. Germline CDR1 and CDR2: LNHDA and SQIVND (reference sequence). CDR3 in amino acids: CASSIDYRAGNTIYF. CDR3 DNA sequence: TGTGCCAGTAGTATAGACTACAGGGCTGGAAACACCATATATTTT.

The chain couples TRBV4-1 to TRBJ2-1; TRBD1 matches at 9 bases. The CDR3 runs to 17 residues. Germline V gene data show CDR1 as MGHRA and CDR2 as YSYEKL. V shed 5 bases, J shed 5 bases, and the junction held 13 bases outside the gene matches. The CDR3 sequence is CASSSRADRTGDNEQFF. The DNA of the CDR3 is TGCGCCAGCAGCAGCCGGGCAGATCGGACAGGGGACAATGAGCAGTTCTTC.

V gene TRBV28 combines with J gene TRBJ1-5, with a possible D match to TRBD1 (5 bases). V was shortened by 2 bases and J by 4 bases, with 18 bases between the two germline ends. This CDR3 has 17 amino acids. CDR1 is MDHEN, CDR2 SYDVKM, per germline. CDR3: CASSLSVRYDRNQPQHF. The CDR3 bases are TGTGCCAGCAGTTTAAGTGTTAGGTACGACAGAAATCAGCCCCAGCATTTT.

The gene calls are TRBV13 and TRBJ1-1, with TRBD1 as a possible D gene (5 bases). CDR3 size: 17 residues. Trimming removed 4 bases at V and 6 bases at J, with 24 bases between. Germline lookup yields CDR1 PRHDT and CDR2 FYEKMQ (reference sequence). CDR3 sequence: CASSSLSVWGGTPEAFF. CDR3 bases: TGTGCCAGCAGCTCCCTGTCGGTGTGGGGCGGTACTCCTGAAGCTTTCTTT.

The J gene is TRBJ1-1, the V gene TRBV29-1, with 9 bases aligning to TRBD1. The CDR3 is 17 amino acids. Germline assignment: CDR1 SQVTM and CDR2 ANQGSEA. The trim removed 4 bases at V and 6 bases at J, leaving 18 bases unmatched. CDR3 region: CSVVRGWTGAAGAEAFF. CDR3 DNA sequence: TGCAGCGTTGTCCGGGGGTGGACAGGGGCCGCTGGGGCTGAAGCTTTCTTT. Supplemented by reference TRBV29-1 and TRBJ1-1, the full variable domain reads SAVISQKPSRDICQRGTSLTIQCQVDSQVTMMFWYRQQPGQSLTLIATANQGSEATYESGFVIDKFPISRPNLTFSTLTVSNMSPEDSSIYLCSVVRGWTGAAGAEAFFGQGTRLTVV.

CDR3 loop: CASSQDMASGTDTQYF. Written as DNA, the CDR3 is TGTGCCAGCAGCCAAGATATGGCTAGCGGCACAGATACGCAGTATTTT. This chain uses TRBV3-1 (or the pseudogene TRBV3-2) with TRBJ2-3; weak D call: TRBD2 (6 bases). V lost 0 bases to trimming and J lost 1 base, with 11 bases between them. CDR3 size: 16 residues. The germline V gene encodes CDR1 LGHDT and CDR2 YNNKEL (reference sequence).

Here the CDR3 DNA reads TGCGCCAGCAGCCACACAGGAAACACCATATATTTT. It encodes CASSHTGNTIYF. The chain employs TRBV4-1 and TRBJ1-3; D is uncertain. CDR3 length: 12 residues. Looked up from germline, CDR1 is MGHRA and CDR2 is YSYEKL. Trimming pared 3 bases from V and 4 bases from J, leaving 4 bases between.

This chain uses TRBV5-1 with TRBJ2-7; D possibly corresponds to TRBD1 (6 bases). With 4 bases removed from V and 2 bases from J, the gap between germline ends came to 13 bases. Germline CDR1 and CDR2: SGHRS and YFSETQ. CDR3 length: 14 amino acids. The DNA for the CDR3 is TGCGCCAGCAGCACGGGACAAGAAGCCTACGAGCAGTACTTC. The encoded protein is CASSTGQEAYEQYF.